A selection of T cell receptor beta chains follows, all from one sample in a study of OX40 agonist ivuxolimab in advanced cancers. TCRdb keeps only in-frame clones here, not all; method: immunoSEQ multiplex PCR. The sample has 80,000 to 100,000 clones; 85% to 90% are singletons. Sequencing was performed on CD4+ or CD8+ T cells sorted from blood, taken in a trial of the OX40 agonist ivuxolimab. Receptors originate from an adult with an advanced solid tumor such as melanoma, head and neck, liver or kidney cancer. The CDR3 runs from the conserved cysteine through the conserved F or W. Fields, in order: clone size, D gene, J gene, V gene, CDR3 protein, CDR3 DNA. A D gene is named only where the DNA matches it firmly. The size of a clone is reported for some rows only, either as once, few or many, or as a class for expanded clones.

. | . | TRBJ1-1 | TRBV21-1 | CASSKTKVQDNMNTEAFF | TGTGCCAGCAGCAAAACTAAGGTCCAGGACAATATGAACACTGAAGCTTTCTTT
. | TRBD1 | TRBJ2-7 | TRBV7-2 | CASSLRARQGNDEQYF | TGTGCCAGCAGCTTAAGGGCTCGACAGGGTAACGACGAGCAGTACTTC
. | TRBD1 | TRBJ2-2 | TRBV7-9 | CASITGTANTGELFF | TGTGCCAGCATCACCGGGACAGCGAACACCGGGGAGCTGTTTTTT
once | . | TRBJ2-1 | TRBV11-2 | CASSLELLSYNEQFF | TGTGCCAGCAGCTTAGAACTCCTTTCTTACAATGAGCAGTTCTTC
. | TRBD1 | TRBJ1-5 | TRBV4-1 | CASSQRGPWDRELGSNQPQHF | TGCGCCAGCAGCCAAAGGGGACCTTGGGACAGGGAATTGGGTAGCAATCAGCCCCAGCATTTT
. | . | TRBJ1-1 | TRBV9 | CASSVDQGRSEAFF | TGTGCCAGCAGCGTAGATCAGGGGAGGTCTGAAGCTTTCTTT
. | . | TRBJ2-4 | TRBV7-2 | CASSLGPERGDIQYF | TGTGCCAGCAGCTTAGGACCGGAGAGGGGGGACATTCAGTACTTC
. | . | TRBJ1-4 | TRBV7-8 | CASSLGGTGEKLFF | TGTGCCAGCAGCTTAGGGGGTACGGGTGAAAAACTGTTTTTT
. | . | TRBJ1-5 | TRBV14 | CASSFLTDSNQPQHF | TGTGCCAGCAGCTTTCTGACGGATAGCAATCAGCCCCAGCATTTT
. | TRBD1 | TRBJ2-1 | TRBV7-3 | CASSRDRGPYNEQFF | TGTGCCAGCAGTCGCGACAGGGGACCCTACAATGAGCAGTTCTTC
. | TRBD2 | TRBJ2-1 | TRBV12-5 | CASGREASGYNEQFF | TGTGCTAGTGGTAGAGAGGCTAGCGGGTACAATGAGCAGTTCTTC
. | TRBD2 | TRBJ2-7 | TRBV11-2 | CASSFRAGGESYEQYF | TGTGCCAGCAGCTTCCGAGCGGGGGGGGAATCCTACGAGCAGTACTTC
. | . | TRBJ2-3 | TRBV20-1 | CSARRDDTQYF | TGCAGTGCTAGACGGGACGATACGCAGTATTTT
. | TRBD2 | TRBJ2-2 | TRBV11-2 | CASSLTSGYTGELFF | TGTGCCAGCAGCTTAACTAGCGGTTACACCGGGGAGCTGTTTTTT
. | . | TRBJ1-1 | TRBV2 | CASSEAWTATEAFF | TGTGCCAGCAGTGAAGCTTGGACGGCTACTGAAGCTTTCTTT
. | . | TRBJ2-3 | TRBV9 | CASSTNRGTDTQYF | TGTGCCAGCAGCACCAACAGAGGCACAGATACGCAGTATTTT
. | . | TRBJ1-1 | TRBV29-1 | CSVGRRPANTEAFF | TGCAGCGTTGGCCGACGCCCTGCGAACACTGAAGCTTTCTTT
few | . | TRBJ1-2 | TRBV19 | CASRRGKTYGGYTF | TGTGCCAGTAGGAGAGGGAAAACATATGGCGGCTACACCTTC
. | TRBD2 | TRBJ2-3 | TRBV7-2 | CASQRRTSGTDTQYF | TGTGCCAGCCAGCGCAGGACTAGCGGCACAGATACGCAGTATTTT
. | . | TRBJ2-1 | TRBV7-6 | CASSLAARGSYNEQFF | TGTGCCAGCAGCTTAGCAGCCAGGGGCAGTTACAATGAGCAGTTCTTC
. | TRBD1 | TRBJ2-5 | TRBV5-4 | CASSFPGGQTQYF | TGTGCCAGCAGCTTTCCAGGGGGCCAGACCCAGTACTTC
. | TRBD1 | TRBJ1-2 | TRBV6-4 | CASSATGASYGYTF | TGTGCCAGCAGTGCGACAGGGGCGAGCTATGGCTACACCTTC
. | TRBD2 | TRBJ2-1 | TRBV13 | CASSLALAGMGQFF | TGTGCCAGCAGCTTAGCCCTAGCGGGGATGGGGCAGTTCTTC
. | . | TRBJ1-1 | TRBV19 | CASSPRQAIIEAFF | TGTGCCAGTAGTCCCAGACAGGCTATAATTGAAGCTTTCTTT
few | . | TRBJ2-3 | TRBV30 | CAWRGRGTDTQYF | TGTGCCTGGAGAGGCAGGGGCACAGATACGCAGTATTTT
. | . | TRBJ1-4 | TRBV7-8 | CASSLVAVEKLFF | TGTGCCAGCAGCTTAGTCGCAGTTGAAAAACTGTTTTTT
. | TRBD1 | TRBJ2-1 | TRBV18 | CASSPTGGAFTYNEQFF | TGTGCCAGCTCACCTACAGGGGGCGCATTTACCTACAATGAGCAGTTCTTC
. | TRBD1 | TRBJ1-2 | TRBV2 | CARTGVGYGYTF | TGTGCCAGGACAGGGGTGGGCTATGGCTACACCTTC
once | TRBD2 | TRBJ2-7 | TRBV30 | CAWRRGGNYEQYF | TGTGCCTGGAGGCGGGGGGGGAACTACGAGCAGTACTTC